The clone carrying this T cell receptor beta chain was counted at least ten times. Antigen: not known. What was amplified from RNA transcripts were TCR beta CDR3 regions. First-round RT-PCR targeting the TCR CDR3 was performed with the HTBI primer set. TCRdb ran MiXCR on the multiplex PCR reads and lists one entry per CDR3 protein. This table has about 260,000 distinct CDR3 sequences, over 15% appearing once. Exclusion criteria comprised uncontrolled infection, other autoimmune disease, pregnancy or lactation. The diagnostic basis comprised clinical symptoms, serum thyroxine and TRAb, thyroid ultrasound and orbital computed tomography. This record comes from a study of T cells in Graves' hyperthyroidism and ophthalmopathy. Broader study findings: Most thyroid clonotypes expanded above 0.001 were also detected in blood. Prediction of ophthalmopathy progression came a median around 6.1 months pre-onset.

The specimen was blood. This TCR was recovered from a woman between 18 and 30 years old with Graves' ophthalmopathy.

Here the CDR3 DNA reads TGTGCCAGCAACCCACAGGGGTCCCGATACGAGCAGTACTTC. Translation: CASNPQGSRYEQYF. V is TRBV6-2 or TRBV6-3 and J is TRBJ2-7, with 7 bases matching TRBD1. The germline gives CDR1 MNHEY, CDR2 SVGEGT. The CDR3 is made up of 14 amino acids. V lost 7 bases, J lost 4 bases, and 10 bases stayed unmatched.